These T cell receptor beta chains were read from a single sample in a study of blood T cell repertoires in COVID-19. Clones were read by immunoSEQ multiplex PCR, and TCRdb kept only the in-frame ones, dropping some. The sample consists of 250,000 to 300,000 clones, 86% of them appearing once. Sequencing was done on a sample of peripheral blood. Source of these receptors: a man aged 30 to 39 with active or convalescent COVID-19. The conserved cysteine and the conserved F or W are not part of the CDR3 here. The order of the fields is CDR3 length, V gene, D gene, CDR3 protein. D genes are given only for firm matches.

11 TRBV7-2 . ASSGGREDTQY
11 TRBV6-4 TRBD1 ASSEGQGFGYT
9 TRBV3-1/TRBV3-2 . ASTLLETQY
12 TRBV6-5 . ASSEGFGGNTIY
12 TRBV10-2 . ASSDGGGGDGYT
13 TRBV4-1 TRBD2 ASSRTSGGVDTQY
14 TRBV4-1 . ASSQEEDSSSYEQY
14 TRBV19 TRBD1 ASTNARDRVENGYT
12 TRBV7-2 TRBD1 ASSLRQGGTEAF
14 TRBV4-1 TRBD1 ASSQEARGFGNTIY
14 TRBV6-5 . ASSYSIGYKTYEQY
13 TRBV6-5 TRBD1 ASRGWDRGDQPQH
13 TRBV7-3 TRBD1 ASSWTGDSTDTQY
15 TRBV7-2 . ASSLVQGTLFGTEAF
13 TRBV7-9 . ASSLQVRMGAGYT
13 TRBV11-2 TRBD1 ASSLQGATSYGYT
16 TRBV7-3 TRBD2 ASSLGALAGENTGELF
14 TRBV6-6 . ASSSTARLGNQPQH
9 TRBV2 . ASGSNTEAF
11 TRBV28 . ASINYRSTEAF
14 TRBV5-6 TRBD2 ASRPNSGGARDTQY
13 TRBV24-1 TRBD2 ATRPGGGIQETQY
12 TRBV10-3 TRBD1 AISEQGGNQPQH
13 TRBV29-1 TRBD1 SVEQDRGIGYGYT
10 TRBV29-1 . SAFLNTGELF
12 TRBV5-5 TRBD1 ASSLVGTDYGYT
12 TRBV21-1 . ASNHRGLGEKLF
14 TRBV7-2 . ASSSPTRGTNEKLF
14 TRBV19 . ASSISPSGGNTEAF
14 TRBV30 . AWSTGYALANEKLF
13 TRBV28 . ATSNRAEHTGELF
14 TRBV9 TRBD2 ASSGLAGGTGLEQF
12 TRBV4-1 . ASSQDTYNSPLH
12 TRBV5-6 . ASSLTQGIYEQY
12 TRBV6-6 TRBD2 ASTNGGIYNEQF
9 TRBV10-3 . AIGGSYEQY
14 TRBV5-1 TRBD1 ASSLRYDRAGTEAF
11 TRBV7-2 . ASSVTANTEAF
13 TRBV5-1 . ASSLNPRSTDTQY
12 TRBV2 TRBD1 ASTAGTGDYEQY
13 TRBV29-1 TRBD1 SLKETGHPGNTIY
13 TRBV2 TRBD1 ASRRTGTGVSPLH
13 TRBV5-6 . ASSRSQGRGYGYT
12 TRBV30 . AWSVGGEGVGYT
12 TRBV29-1 . SVGSGTIESGYT
13 TRBV2 . ASSELGGAKDTQY
12 TRBV2 . ASKIRGDAYEQY
14 TRBV5-4 . ASSPGGGRREAEAF
11 TRBV27 . ASSPPVGNEQF
14 TRBV30 TRBD1 ASNPRDRDVLYGYT
13 TRBV6-6 TRBD2 ASSATSGGAYTQY
11 TRBV5-1 TRBD1 ASTGTGKDVLT